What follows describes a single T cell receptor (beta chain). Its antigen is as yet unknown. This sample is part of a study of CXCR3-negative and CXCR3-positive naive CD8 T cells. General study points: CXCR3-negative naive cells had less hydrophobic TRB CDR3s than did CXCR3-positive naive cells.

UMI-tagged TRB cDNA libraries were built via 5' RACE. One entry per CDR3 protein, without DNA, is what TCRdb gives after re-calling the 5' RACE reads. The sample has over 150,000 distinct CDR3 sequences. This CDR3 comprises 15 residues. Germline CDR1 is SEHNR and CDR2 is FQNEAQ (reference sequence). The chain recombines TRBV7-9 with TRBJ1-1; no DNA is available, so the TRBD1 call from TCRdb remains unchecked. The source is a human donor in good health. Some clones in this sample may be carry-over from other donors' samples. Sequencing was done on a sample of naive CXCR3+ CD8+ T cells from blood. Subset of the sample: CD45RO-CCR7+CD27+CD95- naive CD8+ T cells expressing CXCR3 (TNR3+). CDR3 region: CASSLHLGALTEAFF.